This T cell receptor beta chain was recovered during a study of blood T cell repertoires in COVID-19. The overall study: There were acute and convalescent COVID-19 samples, and they came from the United States, Italy and Spain. The analysed material was cDNA or gDNA that came from T cells, B-cell-depleted T cells, or PBMCs.

The germline V gene has CDR1 MNHEY and CDR2 SMNVEV (reference sequence). V lost 4 bases and J lost 0; bases outside the gene matches: 8. CDR3 length: 17 residues. Original processing methods: Estimated nucleated cell counts came from reference gene primer amplification. Sequencing used immunoSEQ multiplex PCR; TCRdb keeps in-frame clones, though not all of them. That table furnishes V, J and clone size, whereas the DNA furnished D and trimming. The sample holds fewer than 250,000 clones; around 85% are singletons and the top ten take approximately 0.7%. The chain recombines TRBV27 with TRBJ2-4; TRBD1 matches 8 bases. This sequence originates from a man in his forties or fifties with acute or convalescent COVID-19. Sequences were obtained from peripheral blood. This CDR3 reads CASSSLGQALAKNIQYF. DNA for the CDR3: TGTGCCAGCAGTTCACTGGGACAGGCACTAGCCAAAAACATTCAGTACTTC.